The 18 T cell receptor beta chains reported below all come from one sample, sequenced in a study of blood T cell repertoires in COVID-19. This table comes from immunoSEQ multiplex PCR, and its TCRdb copy is limited to in-frame clones, with some not included. The table includes around 250,000 clones, roughly 89% detected once. Sequenced input: PBMCs or T cells enriched from blood (not recorded which). These receptors came from a woman between 25 and 40 years old who had recovered from COVID-19.

The chain uses TRBV30 and TRBJ2-7; D possibly corresponds to TRBD2 (6 bases). Between the trimmed V and J ends, which lost 3 bases and 5 bases, there was a span of 17 bases. Looked up from germline, CDR1 is GTSNPN and CDR2 is SVGIG (reference sequence). This CDR3 contains 14 residues. CDR3 residues: CAWRAGPWRDEQYF. In DNA form, the CDR3 reads TGTGCCTGGAGGGCTGGGCCCTGGAGGGACGAGCAGTACTTC.

The rearrangement links TRBV9 to TRBJ1-1; tentatively, D is TRBD1 (5 bases). Germline CDR1 SGDLS, CDR2 YYNGEE. The ends were cut back, 0 bases at V and 5 bases at J, with 11 bases in the middle. The CDR3 extends over 14 amino acids. In DNA, the CDR3 is TGTGCCAGCAGCGTAGCTGGACATGCAACTGAAGCTTTCTTT. It is translated as CASSVAGHATEAFF.

This clone was recorded only once. Other DNA variants within this sample encode the same CDR3. The chain uses TRBV7-2 and TRBJ1-2; 7 bases are a match to TRBD1. Germline V gives CDR1 SGHTA, CDR2 FQGNSA. There are 14 residues in the CDR3. V shed 1 base and J 5 bases; nucleotides not matched to a gene: 4. The DNA of the CDR3 is TGTGCCAGCAGCTTAGTGGAGGGGGCGTATGGCTACACCTTC. Its protein product is CASSLVEGAYGYTF.

The V gene is TRBV6-5, the J gene TRBJ2-7; D may be TRBD2 (6 bases). The CDR3 consists of 15 residues. From germline, CDR1 is MNHEY and CDR2 SVGAGI. Trimming pared 0 bases from V and 0 bases from J, leaving 9 bases between. In DNA form, the CDR3 reads TGTGCCAGCAGTTACTCGGCTAGCGCCTCCTACGAGCAGTACTTC. Encoded protein: CASSYSASASYEQYF.

This clone has only one observation. The rearrangement links TRBV6-5 to TRBJ2-7; tentatively, D is TRBD1 (6 bases). The V end lost 2 bases, the J end lost 8 bases, and 10 bases lay between the germline ends. This CDR3 is 12 amino acids long. Germline assignment: CDR1 MNHEY and CDR2 SVGAGI. CDR3 loop: CASSYETGQQYF. The CDR3 DNA reads as TGTGCCAGCAGTTACGAAACAGGGCAGCAGTACTTC.

The chain carries TRBV7-2 and TRBJ2-1; 11 bases align to TRBD2. J gave up 6 bases and V 4 bases, and 11 bases lay outside the gene matches. This CDR3 has 17 residues. Germline CDR1 SGHTA, CDR2 FQGNSA. The DNA of the CDR3 is TGTGCCAGCAGCTCCCGAGTGGGACTAGCGGTCTCCAATGAGCAGTTCTTC. Protein product: CASSSRVGLAVSNEQFF.

This sequence joins TRBV19 and TRBJ1-5, with D perhaps matching TRBD1 (6 bases). The ends were cut back, 2 bases at V and 2 bases at J, with 10 bases in the middle. Germline assignment: CDR1 LNHDA and CDR2 SQIVND (reference sequence). CDR3 length: 15 amino acids. Here the CDR3 reads CASSISAGGNQPQHF. CDR3 DNA sequence: TGTGCCAGTAGTATAAGTGCAGGGGGCAATCAGCCCCAGCATTTT. Together with reference TRBV19 and TRBJ1-5, the CDR3 gives the full variable domain: DGGITQSPKYLFRKEGQNVTLSCEQNLNHDAMYWYRQDPGQGLRLIYYSQIVNDFQKGDIAEGYSVSREKKESFPLTVTSAQKNPTAFYLCASSISAGGNQPQHFGDGTRLSIL.

This chain joins TRBV6-5 and TRBJ1-2; the D is unclear. CDR3 length: 12 amino acids. Germline V gene lookup returns CDR1 MNHEY and CDR2 SVGAGI. The ends were cut back, 5 bases at V and 8 bases at J, with 12 bases in the middle. DNA for the CDR3: TGTGCCAGCAGTCCAGGCCGGGGAGGCTACACCTTC. It specifies CASSPGRGGYTF.

The chain links TRBV6-5 to TRBJ2-1; the D is unclear. Trimming stripped 10 bases from V and 4 bases from J, with 8 bases between. In germline, CDR1 is MNHEY, CDR2 SVGAGI. CDR3 length equals 11 residues. The CDR3 protein is CATTLYNEQFF. CDR3 DNA sequence: TGTGCCACCACACTATACAATGAGCAGTTCTTC.

The chain uses TRBV6-5 and TRBJ2-1; TRBD1 aligns across 9 bases. The CDR3 has 16 residues. The V segment lost 2 bases and the J segment 3 bases; nucleotides outside the gene matches: 5. The germline CDR1 and CDR2 sequences are MNHEY and SVGAGI. In nucleotides, the CDR3 is TGTGCCAGCAGTTACCCGGCGACAGGGGGCTACAATGAGCAGTTCTTC. Translation: CASSYPATGGYNEQFF.

CDR3 loop: CASSVEPLNTEAFF. The CDR3 coding sequence is TGTGCCAGCAGCGTAGAGCCATTGAACACTGAAGCTTTCTTT. V is TRBV9 and J is TRBJ1-1; D gene ambiguous. In germline, CDR1 is SGDLS, CDR2 YYNGEE. Deletions cut 0 bases from V and 0 bases from J, with 6 bases between. The CDR3 is 14 amino acids.

V and J are TRBV5-5 and TRBJ2-7; 8 nucleotides match TRBD1. The trim removed 5 bases at V and 2 bases at J, leaving 6 bases unmatched. In germline, CDR1 is SGHKS, CDR2 YYEKEE (reference sequence). The CDR3 is 14 residues long. CDR3 region: CASRPGQGAYEQYF. CDR3 DNA: TGTGCCAGCAGACCCGGACAGGGTGCCTACGAGCAGTACTTC.

The rearrangement uses TRBV28 and TRBJ2-7, with D possibly matching TRBD1 (6 bases). V was trimmed by 4 bases and J by 1 base, leaving 20 bases between them. The CDR3 runs to 17 residues. Germline values: CDR1 MDHEN, CDR2 SYDVKM. The CDR3 is CASSSTLDRPISYEQYF. CDR3 sequence (DNA): TGTGCCAGCAGTTCCACACTAGACAGGCCTATATCCTACGAGCAGTACTTC. Combining the CDR3 with reference TRBV28 and TRBJ2-7 gives the whole variable domain DVKVTQSSRYLVKRTGEKVFLECVQDMDHENMFWYRQDPGLGLRLIYFSYDVKMKEKGDIPEGYSVSREKKERFSLILESASTNQTSMYLCASSSTLDRPISYEQYFGPGTRLTVT.

The CDR3 DNA is TGTGCCAGCAGTGTGGGCCGCGGGAGAAGAACAGATACGCAGTATTTT. As protein: CASSVGRGRRTDTQYF. The V call is TRBV2, the J call TRBJ2-3; 7 positions match TRBD2. CDR3 length equals 16 residues. V trimming: 4 bases; J trimming: 3 bases; junction bases outside the gene matches: 10. In germline, CDR1 is SNHLY, CDR2 FYNNEI.

V usage is TRBV9 and J usage is TRBJ1-3; unclear D gene. The CDR3 has 12 residues. CDR1 and CDR2 from the germline V gene are SGDLS and YYNGEE. V lost 0 bases to trimming and J lost 8 bases, with 6 bases between them. DNA of the CDR3: TGTGCCAGCAGCGTAGACGGGGACACCATATATTTT. Its translation: CASSVDGDTIYF.

V usage is TRBV3-1 (or the pseudogene TRBV3-2) and J usage is TRBJ1-1; D gene unclear. Germline V gene lookup returns CDR1 LGHDT and CDR2 YNNKEL (reference sequence). This CDR3 is built from 16 residues. V lost 0 bases and J 2 bases, leaving 13 bases between the germline ends. The CDR3 sequence is CASSQEKSGLNTEAFF. CDR3 DNA sequence: TGTGCCAGCAGCCAAGAGAAATCAGGCCTTAACACTGAAGCTTTCTTT.

This chain links TRBV28 with TRBJ2-1; 8 bases are shared with TRBD2. Per germline, CDR1 MDHEN and CDR2 SYDVKM. This CDR3 spans 15 amino acids. The junction had 14 bases not matched to a gene; V was cut back by 10 bases and J by 6 bases. This CDR3 reads CATQRPGLGANEQFF. CDR3 nucleotides: TGTGCCACCCAACGTCCGGGACTAGGTGCCAATGAGCAGTTCTTC.

V is TRBV27 and J is TRBJ1-2, with 7 bases fitting TRBD1. V shed 3 bases, J shed 1 base, and the junction held 2 bases outside the gene matches. The V gene's germline CDR1 is MNHEY and CDR2 SMNVEV (reference sequence). The CDR3 length is 14 residues. CDR3 amino acids: CASSFRQGNYGYTF. The CDR3 coding sequence is TGTGCCAGCAGTTTTCGACAGGGTAACTATGGCTACACCTTC.